This T cell receptor (beta chain) was recovered during a study of T cell responses to AZD1222 COVID-19 vaccine. Data came from immunoSEQ multiplex PCR; TCRdb stores just in-frame clones and leaves some out. This sample has 150,000 to 180,000 clones, with less than 90% found just once. This CDR3 contains 16 residues. Trimming took 0 bases from V and 7 from J; bases not matched to a gene: 5. Germline CDR1 MNHEY, CDR2 SVGAGI. The chain employs TRBV6-5 and TRBJ2-1; 11 nucleotides align to TRBD2. The clonotype originates from an adult in good health. The specimen was peripheral blood, collected on day 0 of MenACWY control vaccination. CDR3 DNA sequence: TGTGCCAGCAGTTACTCCCCTAGCGGGGGGAGTAATGAGCAGTTCTTC. It is translated as CASSYSPSGGSNEQFF.